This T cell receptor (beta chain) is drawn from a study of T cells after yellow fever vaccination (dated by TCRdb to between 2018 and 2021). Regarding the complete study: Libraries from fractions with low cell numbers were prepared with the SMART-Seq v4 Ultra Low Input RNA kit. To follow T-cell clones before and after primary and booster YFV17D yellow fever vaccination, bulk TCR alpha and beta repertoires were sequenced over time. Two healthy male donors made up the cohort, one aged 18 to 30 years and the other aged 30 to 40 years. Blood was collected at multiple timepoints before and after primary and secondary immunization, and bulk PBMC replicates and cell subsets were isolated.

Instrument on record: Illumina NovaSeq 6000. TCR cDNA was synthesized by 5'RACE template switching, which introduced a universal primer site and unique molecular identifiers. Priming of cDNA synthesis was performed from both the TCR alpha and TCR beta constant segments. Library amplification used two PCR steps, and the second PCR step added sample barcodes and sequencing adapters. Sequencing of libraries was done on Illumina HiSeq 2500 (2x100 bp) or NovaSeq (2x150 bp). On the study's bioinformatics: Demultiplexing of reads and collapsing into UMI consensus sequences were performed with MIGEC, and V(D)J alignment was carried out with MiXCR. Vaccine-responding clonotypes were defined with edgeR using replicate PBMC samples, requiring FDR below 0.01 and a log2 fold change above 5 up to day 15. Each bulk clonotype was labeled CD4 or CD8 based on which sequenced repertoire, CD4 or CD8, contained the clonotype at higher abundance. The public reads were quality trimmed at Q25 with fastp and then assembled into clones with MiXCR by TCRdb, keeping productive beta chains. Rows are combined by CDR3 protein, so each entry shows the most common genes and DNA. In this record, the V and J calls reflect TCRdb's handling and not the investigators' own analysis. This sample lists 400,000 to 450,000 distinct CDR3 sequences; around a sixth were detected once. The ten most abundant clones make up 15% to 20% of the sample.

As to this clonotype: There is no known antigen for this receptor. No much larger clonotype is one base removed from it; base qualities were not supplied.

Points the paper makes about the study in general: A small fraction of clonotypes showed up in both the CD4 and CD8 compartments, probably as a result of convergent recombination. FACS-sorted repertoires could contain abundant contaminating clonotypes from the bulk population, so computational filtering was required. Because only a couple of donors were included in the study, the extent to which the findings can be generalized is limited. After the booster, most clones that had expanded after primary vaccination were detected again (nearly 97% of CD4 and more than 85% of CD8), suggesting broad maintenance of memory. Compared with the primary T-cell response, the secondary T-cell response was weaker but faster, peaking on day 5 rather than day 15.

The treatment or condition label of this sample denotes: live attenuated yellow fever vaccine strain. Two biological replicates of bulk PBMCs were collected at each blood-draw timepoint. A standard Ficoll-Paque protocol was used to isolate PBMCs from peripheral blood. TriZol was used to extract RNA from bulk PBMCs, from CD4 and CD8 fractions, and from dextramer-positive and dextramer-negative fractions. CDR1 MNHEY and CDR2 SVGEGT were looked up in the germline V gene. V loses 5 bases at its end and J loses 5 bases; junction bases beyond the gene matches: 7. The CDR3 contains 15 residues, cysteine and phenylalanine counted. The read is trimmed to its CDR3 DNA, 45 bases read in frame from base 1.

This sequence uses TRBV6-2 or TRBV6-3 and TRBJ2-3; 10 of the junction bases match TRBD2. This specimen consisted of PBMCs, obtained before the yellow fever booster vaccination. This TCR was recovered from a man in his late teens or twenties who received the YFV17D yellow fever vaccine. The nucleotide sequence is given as TGTGCCAGCAGTGTACAAGCGGGGGGGCAAGATACGCAGTATTTT. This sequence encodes CASSVQAGGQDTQYF.